The rows below give T cell receptor beta chains drawn from one sample of a study of regulatory T cells in long-lasting Graves disease. MiXCR, applied by TCRdb to the multiplex PCR reads, yields one record per CDR3 protein. Of 400,000 to 500,000 distinct CDR3 sequences in the sample, about a fifth were seen once. Here the sequenced sample was peripheral blood mononuclear cells (PBMCs), taken when the disease was refractory, from a patient treated with antithyroid drugs. The receptors here all came from a female donor with Graves disease. Both conserved end residues are part of each CDR3. A D gene is named only where the DNA matches it firmly. Size is stated for part of the rows, as once, few or many counts, or as a class when the clone is expanded.

V gene,D gene,clone size,J gene,CDR3 DNA,CDR3 protein
TRBV28,TRBD1,few,TRBJ2-6,TGTGCCAGCAGGGGACAGGGTCCAGCTGGGGCCAACGTCCTGACTTTC,CASRGQGPAGANVLTF
TRBV7-3,-,many,TRBJ2-7,TGTGCCAGCAGGTGGACTATCGACTACGAGCAGTACTTC,CASRWTIDYEQYF
TRBV12-3/TRBV12-4,-,-,TRBJ1-3,TGTGCCAGCAGACAGAACTCTGGAAACACCATATATTTT,CASRQNSGNTIYF
TRBV7-9,-,-,TRBJ1-6,TGTGCCAGCACGGAATTTGATTCACCCCTCCACTTT,CASTEFDSPLHF
TRBV19,-,-,TRBJ1-1,TGTGCCAGTAGTATATCTACAATGAACACTGAAGCTTTCTTT,CASSISTMNTEAFF
TRBV5-6,-,-,TRBJ2-6,TGTGCCAGCAGCTTGGTAGGTGAGGGGTTGATAGGGGCCAACGTCCTGACTTTC,CASSLVGEGLIGANVLTF
TRBV4-3,-,-,TRBJ1-1,TGCGCCAGCAGCCACTCAAGGGGCGGGGGGACTGAAGCTTTCTTT,CASSHSRGGGTEAFF
TRBV5-1,TRBD1,-,TRBJ1-1,TGCGCCAGCAGCTGGAGGGACAGGGGGACTGAAGCTTTCTTT,CASSWRDRGTEAFF
TRBV25-1,TRBD2,many,TRBJ2-2,TGTGCCAGCAGTGAGCCTAGCGGAGTGGGGTCCGGGGAGCTGTTTTTT,CASSEPSGVGSGELFF
TRBV29-1,TRBD1,few,TRBJ1-3,TGCAGCGTGGCCGGGACAGGGGACACCATATATTTT,CSVAGTGDTIYF
TRBV20-1,TRBD1,-,TRBJ2-7,TGCAGTGCTGACGGCTTATCCGGACAGGGGGCTAGTGAGCAGTACTTC,CSADGLSGQGASEQYF
TRBV27,-,few,TRBJ2-6,TGTGCCAGCAGTTTATTTTGGGGGCAAGACACCGCTGGGGCCAACGTCCTGACTTTC,CASSLFWGQDTAGANVLTF
TRBV30,-,-,TRBJ1-3,TGTGCCTGGAAACTGGCTGGAAACACCACATATTTT,CAWKLAGNTTYF
TRBV7-3,TRBD1,many,TRBJ2-7,TGTGCCAGCAGCCCAATCGGACAGGGATACGAGCAGTACTTC,CASSPIGQGYEQYF
TRBV6-1,TRBD1,-,TRBJ1-4,TGTGCCAGCAGGGACAGACAGGGGATTAATGAAAAACTGTTTTTT,CASRDRQGINEKLFF
TRBV15,-,-,TRBJ2-2,TGTGCCACCAGCAGAGACAGGGTATACACCGGGGAGCTGTTTTTT,CATSRDRVYTGELFF
TRBV28,-,many,TRBJ1-2,TGTGCCAGCAGCTCCGCCTATGGCTACACCTTC,CASSSAYGYTF
TRBV19,-,many,TRBJ1-1,TGTGCCAGCAGGGCCCGGGGGAACACTGAAGCTTTCTTT,CASRARGNTEAFF
TRBV14,-,-,TRBJ1-2,TGTGCCAGCAGCCAAGGTTTCGCCGGGGGCTACACCTTC,CASSQGFAGGYTF
TRBV12-3/TRBV12-4,-,many,TRBJ1-4,TGTGCCAGCAGTTTAAGACTTAGAGGCGAAAAACTGTTTTTT,CASSLRLRGEKLFF
TRBV6-1,TRBD1,-,TRBJ2-1,TGTGCCAGCAGTATTTCCAGGGGGAATGAGCAGTTCTTC,CASSISRGNEQFF
TRBV3-1,TRBD2,many,TRBJ2-4,TGTGCCAGCAGCCAAGTAGCGGGTGGAATTCAGTACTTC,CASSQVAGGIQYF
TRBV20-1,-,few,TRBJ1-6,TGCAGTGCTCGAGGGACCGAGAGCTCCTATAATTCACCCCTCCACTTT,CSARGTESSYNSPLHF
TRBV5-4,TRBD1,-,TRBJ2-4,TGTGCCAGCAGCTTCGGGACAGATCTAGCCAAAAACATTCAGTACTTC,CASSFGTDLAKNIQYF